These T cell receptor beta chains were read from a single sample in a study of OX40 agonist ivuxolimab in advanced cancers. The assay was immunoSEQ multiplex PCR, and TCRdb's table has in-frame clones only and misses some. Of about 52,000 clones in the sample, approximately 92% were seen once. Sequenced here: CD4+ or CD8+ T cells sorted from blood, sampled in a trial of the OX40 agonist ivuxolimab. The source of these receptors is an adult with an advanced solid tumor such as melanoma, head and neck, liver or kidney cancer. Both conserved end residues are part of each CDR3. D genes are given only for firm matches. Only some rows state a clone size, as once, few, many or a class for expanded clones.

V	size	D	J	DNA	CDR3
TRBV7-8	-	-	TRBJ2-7	TGTGCCAGCAGCTATGTATTGGGGAAACGGGACGAGCAGTACTTC	CASSYVLGKRDEQYF
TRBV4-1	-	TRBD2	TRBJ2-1	TGCGCCAGCAGCCAAGTGGGGGGGGGAATCACTGGCAATGAGCAGTTCTTC	CASSQVGGGITGNEQFF
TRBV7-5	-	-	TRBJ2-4	TGTGCCAGAAGCCCCCCGGGACAGGGGGCCAAAAACATTCAGTACTTC	CARSPPGQGAKNIQYF
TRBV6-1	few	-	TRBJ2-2	TGTGCCAGCGAGGGGGGTGTTAACACCGGGGAGCTGTTTTTT	CASEGGVNTGELFF
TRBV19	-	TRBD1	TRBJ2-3	TGTGCCAGTAGTACCCGGGACAGGGAGTTCCTCACAAAATTTGGGACGCAGTATTTT	CASSTRDREFLTKFGTQYF
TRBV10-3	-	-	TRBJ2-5	TGTGCCATCAGTGAGTCTCCAGCTCATTCGGTGGAGACCCAGTACTTC	CAISESPAHSVETQYF
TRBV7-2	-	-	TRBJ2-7	TGTGCCAGCAGCTTAGCGGGAGGACCCGAGCAGTACTTC	CASSLAGGPEQYF
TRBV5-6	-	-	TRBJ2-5	TGTGCCAGCAGCTTGGTTCCGATAGAGACCCAGTACTTC	CASSLVPIETQYF
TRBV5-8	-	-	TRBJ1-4	TGTGCCAGCACCCATCCTCGGACAGCAACTAATGAAAAACTGTTTTTT	CASTHPRTATNEKLFF
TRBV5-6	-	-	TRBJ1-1	TGTGCCAGCAGGTTACAGGGCATTGGCACTGAAGCTTTCTTT	CASRLQGIGTEAFF
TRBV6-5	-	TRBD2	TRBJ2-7	TGTGCCAGCAGTTATGCGGGGGGAGCATACGAGCAGTACTTC	CASSYAGGAYEQYF
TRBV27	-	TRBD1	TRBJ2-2	TGTGCCAGCAGTTTAGGAGTAGGACAGGGAAGCACCGGGGAGCTGTTTTTT	CASSLGVGQGSTGELFF
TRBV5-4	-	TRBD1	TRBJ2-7	TGTGCCAGCAGCTTAACAGGGGGCGCTGACTACGAGCAGTACTTC	CASSLTGGADYEQYF
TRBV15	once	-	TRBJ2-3	TGTGCCACCAGCAGAGAGGCACTAGCACCACGGGATACGCAGTATTTT	CATSREALAPRDTQYF
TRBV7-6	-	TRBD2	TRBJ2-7	TGTGCCAGCAGCTTAGCCCTACAGGCGGGAGTCGAGCAGTACTTC	CASSLALQAGVEQYF
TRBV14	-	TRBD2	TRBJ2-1	TGTGCCAGCAGCGGTGAACTAGCGGGACTGTCTAATGAGCAGTTCTTC	CASSGELAGLSNEQFF
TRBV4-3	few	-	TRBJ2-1	TGCGCCAGCACCTCCGGGCTTAATGGGGCTGAGCAGTTCTTC	CASTSGLNGAEQFF